The 25 T cell receptor beta chains in this list originate from one sample, sequenced in a study of blood T cells in healthy people across ages. Primers used in a second PCR of about 7 to 12 cycles were a sample-barcoded 5' primer and a J-beta primer mix. TCRdb re-derived calls from the 5' RACE reads in MiXCR, one entry per CDR3 protein. Here the sample spans around 800,000 distinct CDR3 sequences, roughly 60% being singletons. Specimen: blood. The receptors were gathered from a man aged 30 to 45 in good health.

The rearrangement joins TRBV5-4 to TRBJ2-1, with TRBD2 matching 16 bases. This CDR3 region has 15 residues. Germline assignment: CDR1 SGHNT and CDR2 YYREEE (reference sequence). Unmatched junction bases numbered 4, after V lost 5 bases and J lost 8 bases. This CDR3 reads CASRSGTSGGDEQFF. The CDR3 DNA reads TGTGCCAGCAGATCCGGGACTAGCGGGGGGGATGAGCAGTTCTTC. The full variable domain, in which reference TRBV5-4 and TRBJ2-1 provide the parts outside the CDR3, is ETGVTQSPTHLIKTRGQQVTLRCSSQSGHNTVSWYQQALGQGPQFIFQYYREEENGRGNFPPRFSGLQFPNYSSELNVNALELDDSALYLCASRSGTSGGDEQFFGPGTRLTVL.

CDR3 sequence: CATDPGIGSEGYTF. The DNA of the CDR3 is TGTGCCACCGACCCGGGGATCGGGTCGGAGGGCTACACCTTC. The chain couples TRBV10-3 to TRBJ1-2; D unclear. V was pared by 10 bases and J by 8 bases, with 23 bases between. Germline CDR1 and CDR2: ENHRY and SYGVKD. The CDR3 covers 14 residues.

The CDR3 sequence: CSAPTAGWGEQYF. CDR3 sequence (DNA): TGCAGTGCCCCCACCGCGGGGTGGGGCGAGCAGTACTTC. This sequence joins TRBV20-1 and TRBJ2-7, with a tentative D call TRBD2 (6 bases). The CDR3 covers 13 residues. V gave up 6 bases and J gave up 6 bases, with 18 bases separating them. The germline V gene encodes CDR1 DFQATT and CDR2 SNEGSKA (reference sequence).

This clonotype was recorded a few times. The genes are TRBV14 and TRBJ2-5; D is unclear. The germline CDR1 and CDR2 sequences are SGHDN and FVKESK. Trimming stripped 4 bases from V and 2 bases from J, with 11 bases between. The CDR3 runs 14 residues. CDR3 bases: TGTGCCAGCAGCCGCGACCCTAGTCAAGAGACCCAGTACTTC. Amino acids: CASSRDPSQETQYF.

Concerning this clonotype itself: A read error may account for a junction end that differs from germline. The chain is built from TRBV27 and TRBJ2-7; 10 bases fit TRBD2. The CDR3 covers 14 residues. Germline CDR1 reads MNHEY; CDR2 reads SMNVEV (reference sequence). CDR3 loop: CASSLSGGVYEQYF. CDR3 DNA: TGCGCCAGCAGCTTGAGCGGGGGGGTCTACGAGCAGTACTTC.

As concerns this clonotype: An end of the junction differs from the germline gene, which may be a read error. J is TRBJ1-1 and V is TRBV2, with D unclear. There are 13 residues in the CDR3. Looked up from germline, CDR1 is SNHLY and CDR2 is FYNNEI. CDR3 in amino acids: CASSDRMNAEAFF. The CDR3, as DNA: TGTGCCAGCAGTGATAGGATGAACGCTGAAGCTTTCTTT. Full variable domain (missing parts from reference TRBV2 and TRBJ1-1): EPEVTQTPSHQVTQMGQEVILRCVPISNHLYFYWYRQILGQKVEFLVSFYNNEISEKSEIFDDQFSVERPDGSNFTLKIRSTKLEDSAMYFCASSDRMNAEAFFGQGTRLTVV.

The chain couples TRBV7-8 to TRBJ2-2; D is perhaps TRBD1 or TRBD2 (5 bases each). Germline V gives CDR1 SGHVS, CDR2 FQNEAQ. The CDR3 spans 16 residues. Trimming removed 3 bases from V and 2 bases from J, with 13 bases in between. CDR3 sequence: CASSFNPGPNTGELFF. The DNA for the CDR3 is TGTGCCAGCAGCTTTAACCCGGGACCCAACACCGGGGAGCTGTTTTTT. Based on the CDR3 plus reference TRBV7-8 and TRBJ2-2, the full variable domain is GAGVSQSPRYKVAKRGQDVALRCDPISGHVSLFWYQQALGQGPEFLTYFQNEAQLDKSGLPSDRFFAERPEGSVSTLKIQRTQQEDSAVYLCASSFNPGPNTGELFFGEGSRLTVL.

The chain recombines TRBV7-2 with TRBJ2-7; D unclear. The V gene lost 5 bases and the J gene lost 2 bases, with 13 bases spanning the gap. This CDR3 is 14 amino acids long. Germline V gene lookup returns CDR1 SGHTA and CDR2 FQGNSA. In DNA form, the CDR3 reads TGTGCCAGCAGCCCCCGGGTCGTACCCTACGAGCAGTACTTC. It translates to CASSPRVVPYEQYF.

V gene TRBV7-2 combines with J gene TRBJ2-1; TRBD1 matches 7 bases. The J call is uncertain, as TRBJ2-7 better fits the DNA end. CDR1 is SGHTA, CDR2 FQGNSA, per germline. This CDR3 contains 15 residues. As DNA, the CDR3 is TGTGCCAGCAGCTTAGGAGGGGGACAGTCCTACGAGCAGTACTTC. Translation gives CASSLGGGQSYEQYF.

This rearrangement joins TRBV29-1 to TRBJ1-4; D not certain. V lost 7 bases and J lost 3, with 12 bases in between. The CDR3 length is 13 residues. Germline CDR1 SQVTM, CDR2 ANQGSEA. The CDR3 protein is CSAWEGSNEKLFF. The CDR3 nucleotides read TGCAGCGCCTGGGAAGGGTCTAATGAAAAACTGTTTTTT. Based on the CDR3 plus reference TRBV29-1 and TRBJ1-4, the full variable domain is SAVISQKPSRDICQRGTSLTIQCQVDSQVTMMFWYRQQPGQSLTLIATANQGSEATYESGFVIDKFPISRPNLTFSTLTVSNMSPEDSSIYLCSAWEGSNEKLFFGSGTQLSVL.

V is TRBV4-2 and J is TRBJ2-2; D not certain. V lost 1 base and J lost 5, with 8 bases in between. The CDR3 length is 14 residues. Looked up from germline, CDR1 is LGHNA and CDR2 is YNFKEQ. CDR3 in DNA: TGTGCCAGCAGCCAAGTCGAGGAGACCGGGGAGCTGTTTTTT. Translating it yields CASSQVEETGELFF.

The chain combines TRBV18 with TRBJ1-4; D may be TRBD1 (6 bases). Trimming removed 6 bases at V and 4 bases at J, with 12 bases between. CDR1 is KGHSH and CDR2 is LQKENI in the germline V gene. The CDR3 spans 14 residues. The CDR3 loop is CASSTDRFNEKLFF. For the CDR3, the DNA is TGTGCCAGCTCGACCGACAGGTTTAATGAAAAACTGTTTTTT.

The rearrangement joins TRBV9 to TRBJ2-7, with D unclear. V shed 0 bases and J shed 0 bases, with 10 bases lying between them. This CDR3 comprises 15 residues. Germline assignment: CDR1 SGDLS and CDR2 YYNGEE. CDR3 DNA sequence: TGTGCCAGCAGCGTAGGACGGACCTTCTCCTACGAGCAGTACTTC. This gives the protein CASSVGRTFSYEQYF.

The count of this clonotype is one. Written as DNA, the CDR3 is TGTGCCAGCAGTGAATATCTAGAAGCTTTCTTT. It specifies CASSEYLEAFF. V is TRBV6-8 and J is TRBJ1-1; D gene unclear. Trimming cost V 5 bases and J 8 bases, with 9 bases left between them. Germline CDR1 MNHGY, CDR2 SAAAGT. The CDR3 loop spans 11 amino acids.

The rearrangement links TRBV25-1 to TRBJ2-5; 13 positions agree with TRBD2. Germline-derived CDR1 and CDR2 are MGHDK and SYGVNS. This CDR3 contains 14 residues. Losses at the gene ends were 6 bases for V and 11 bases for J; bases not matched to a gene: 9. The CDR3 nucleotides read TGTGCCAGCAGACTAGCGGGGGGGCTTAGTGAGCAGTACTTC. Protein: CASRLAGGLSEQYF. The variable domain in full, completed from reference TRBV25-1 and TRBJ2-5, reads EADIYQTPRYLVIGTGKKITLECSQTMGHDKMYWYQQDPGMELHLIHYSYGVNSTEKGDLSSESTVSRIRTEHFPLTLESARPSHTSQYLCASRLAGGLSEQYFGPGTRLLVL.

This clonotype was picked up a small number of times. A much larger clone sits a single nucleotide away, making a read error possible. The rearrangement uses TRBV28 and TRBJ1-5, with a tentative D call TRBD1 (5 bases). Germline CDR1 MDHEN, CDR2 SYDVKM. There are 16 residues in the CDR3. V was trimmed by 8 bases and J by 1 base, leaving 18 bases between them. The CDR3 reads CASQYVGRDSNQPQHF. The CDR3 bases are TGTGCCAGCCAGTACGTGGGCCGGGACAGCAATCAGCCCCAGCATTTT.

The genes are TRBV3-1 and TRBJ1-2; no firm D call. V lost 0 bases, J lost 5 bases, and 19 bases lay in between. The V gene's germline CDR1 is LGHDT and CDR2 YNNKEL (reference sequence). The CDR3 has 17 residues. CDR3 residues: CASSQDVGSTPGYGYTF. CDR3 nucleotide sequence: TGTGCCAGCAGCCAAGATGTAGGCAGTACCCCCGGATATGGCTACACCTTC.

V is TRBV20-1 and J is TRBJ2-1; 7 bases are a match to TRBD2. In germline, CDR1 is DFQATT, CDR2 SNEGSKA (reference sequence). This CDR3 contains 11 residues. The CDR3 nucleotides read TGCAGCGTTTGGGGGGGAAATGAGCAGTTCTTC. This sequence encodes CSVWGGNEQFF.

J is TRBJ2-7 and V is TRBV10-3, with a possible D match to TRBD2 (7 bases). V lost 6 bases and J 5 bases, leaving 17 bases between the germline ends. This CDR3 is built from 14 residues. CDR1 is ENHRY, CDR2 SYGVKD, per germline. CDR3 coding DNA: TGTGCCATCAGCATAGGGGGGACTATGAACGAGCAGTACTTC. This sequence encodes CAISIGGTMNEQYF.

V and J are TRBV4-3 and TRBJ2-3; 9 bases match TRBD2. CDR3 length: 15 residues. The V gene end was trimmed by 1 base and the J gene end by 4 bases; junction bases not matched to a gene: 3. Germline V gene lookup returns CDR1 LGHNA and CDR2 YSLEER. CDR3 coding DNA: TGCGCCAGCAGCCAAGTAGCGGGGGTGCCAGATACGCAGTATTTT. As protein: CASSQVAGVPDTQYF.

This chain links TRBV5-1 with TRBJ2-7; 7 bases agree with TRBD1. V was clipped by 4 bases and J by 4 bases; unmatched bases: 8. Germline lookup yields CDR1 SGHRS and CDR2 YFSETQ. The CDR3 sequence is 14 residues long. The CDR3 loop reads CASSKGTDLYEQYF. Written as DNA, the CDR3 is TGCGCCAGCAGCAAAGGGACAGACCTATACGAGCAGTACTTC.

This chain uses TRBV20-1 with TRBJ2-3, with 7 bases that match TRBD2. The CDR3 has 14 amino acids. V was pared by 5 bases and J by 5 bases, with 10 bases of the junction left unmatched. Germline values: CDR1 DFQATT, CDR2 SNEGSKA (reference sequence). The CDR3 region is CSAAGGGTIDTQYF. The DNA of the CDR3 is TGCAGTGCTGCTGGGGGGGGAACTATAGATACGCAGTATTTT.

The J gene is TRBJ2-7, the V gene TRBV3-1; perhaps TRBD2 as D (6 bases). Germline CDR1 and CDR2: LGHDT and YNNKEL (reference sequence). The CDR3 has 16 amino acids. Trimming cost V 0 bases and J 4 bases, with 16 bases left between them. For the CDR3, the DNA is TGTGCCAGCAGCCAAGAACCGGGGGATCGGCGATACGAGCAGTACTTC. Encoded protein: CASSQEPGDRRYEQYF.

Comments on this clonotype: A junction boundary mismatches the germline segment, possibly from a read error. The genes are TRBV7-9 and TRBJ1-2; TRBD1 matches at 9 bases. Per the germline V gene, CDR1 is SEHNR and CDR2 is FQNEAQ (reference sequence). This CDR3 contains 15 residues. The CDR3 loop is CTSSPGTGRAYGYTF. In DNA, the CDR3 is TGTACCAGCAGCCCAGGGACAGGGAGGGCCTATGGCTACACCTTC.

Note on this clonotype: A read error may produce the germline difference seen at one junction end. The gene calls are TRBV7-2 and TRBJ2-3; TRBD2 agrees at 13 bases. This CDR3 has 18 amino acids. From germline, CDR1 is SGHTA and CDR2 FQGNSA. In DNA form, the CDR3 reads TGTGCCAGCAGGCGGACTAGCGGGGGTCGTGAAGTCACAGATACACAGTATTTT. This gives the protein CASRRTSGGREVTDTQYF.